This T cell receptor beta chain stems from a study of read filtering for tumor transcriptome and immune sequencing. Study at large: By R-ISS, stages I, II and III held roughly 8, 15 and 7 patients.

In this sample, this clonotype turned up many times. The antigen remains undetermined. The library was built from approximately 400 ng RNA with molecular barcoded adaptors for alpha/delta and beta/gamma chains. Using its own MiXCR run on the reads, TCRdb lists one record per CDR3 protein. The sample has fewer than 25,000 distinct CDR3 sequences, 20% to 25% seen once. Findings of the study overall: In IR-seq, single-read clonotypes were about 80% of clonotypes but approximately 3.5% of reads. The CD138-negative fraction was mixed bone marrow immune cells, not pure T cells.

V lost 10 bases, J lost 6 bases, and 11 bases stayed unmatched. Per the germline V gene, CDR1 is SNHLY and CDR2 is FYNNEI. The CDR3 runs to 14 residues. This receptor was obtained from a donor at least 40 years old with multiple myeloma. Sequences were obtained from a population of CD138-negative cells sorted from bone marrow. The chain couples TRBV2 to TRBJ1-5; 8 bases are shared with TRBD1. Written as DNA, the CDR3 is TGTGCCACCAGAGAACAGGGGGACGGTCAGCCCCAGCATTTT. Protein sequence: CATREQGDGQPQHF.